The rows below give T cell receptor beta chains drawn from one sample of a study of Ad26.COV2.S vaccination and SARS-CoV-2 variants. Sequenced by immunoSEQ multiplex PCR; TCRdb stores in-frame clones only, minus some. The data show approximately 300,000 clones, 85% seen once. Sequenced here: peripheral blood, sampled in a trial of Ad26.COV2.S vaccine versus placebo. The receptors were gathered from a person between 18 and 59 years old who received the Ad26.COV2.S COVID-19 vaccine or a placebo. Each CDR3 is given with its conserved first and last residue. D genes are given only for firm matches. Size values are once, few and many counts, or a class for expanded clones, and some rows have none.

D gene,J gene,V gene,clone size,CDR3 DNA,CDR3 protein
TRBD1,TRBJ1-5,TRBV6-5,NA,TGTGCCAGTACCCCGACAGGGATAAGCAATCAGCCCCAGCATTTT,CASTPTGISNQPQHF
NA,TRBJ1-1,TRBV5-1,once,TGCGCCAGCAGCTTAAGGACAGAGAACACTGAAGCTTTCTTT,CASSLRTENTEAFF
NA,TRBJ2-6,TRBV18,NA,TGTGCCAGCTCGCAAGGGGGTGACAACGTCCTGACTTTC,CASSQGGDNVLTF
NA,TRBJ1-2,TRBV3-1/TRBV3-2,NA,TGTGCCAGCAGCCAAGGGACAAACTATGGCTACACCTTC,CASSQGTNYGYTF
TRBD1,TRBJ2-7,TRBV2,NA,TGTGCCAGCAGTGAACAGGGGGTTCTCTACGAGCAGTACTTC,CASSEQGVLYEQYF
NA,TRBJ1-4,TRBV28,once,TGTGCCAGCAAAGTTAGGGCGGCTCTCACTAATGAAAAACTGTTTTTT,CASKVRAALTNEKLFF
NA,TRBJ2-1,TRBV7-3,NA,TGTGCCAGCAGCCGCGTCAGCTCCGGTGAGCAGTTCTTC,CASSRVSSGEQFF
TRBD1,TRBJ1-2,TRBV6-5,few,TGTGCCAGCAGTTACTCGGGACAGACTAACTATGGCTACACCTTC,CASSYSGQTNYGYTF
TRBD1,TRBJ2-7,TRBV10-1,NA,TGCGCCAGCAGTGGGCTGCCGGGACAGGGGACCTACGAGCAGTACTTC,CASSGLPGQGTYEQYF
NA,TRBJ1-4,TRBV6-6,NA,TGTGCCAGCACTTCACCAGGGTTTATTCGTGAAAAACTGTTTTTT,CASTSPGFIREKLFF
TRBD1,TRBJ1-2,TRBV19,NA,TGTGCCAGTACCCATTACGAGGACAGGGCGAGCTATGGCTACACCTTC,CASTHYEDRASYGYTF
TRBD1,TRBJ2-7,TRBV27,NA,TGTGCCAGCAGCAGCCCGGGACAGCCCTACGAGCAGTACTTC,CASSSPGQPYEQYF